This T cell receptor (beta chain) comes out of a study of T-cell reconstitution after alpha-beta-depleted transplantation in children. General study points: About two months after transplant, alpha-beta T cells reportedly came from several hundred expanded graft clones. At the one-year point after transplant, T-cell counts and TCRbeta diversity were found to come mostly from T cells that had been newly produced.

The TCRbeta library was prepared with unique molecular identifiers. TCRdb independently ran MiXCR on the PCR reads; one entry per CDR3 protein. In the table there are about 200,000 distinct CDR3 sequences, around 7.7% of which are singletons. The CDR3 consists of 17 residues. The V and J ends lost 10 bases and 6 bases respectively, with 30 bases between them. Looked up from germline, CDR1 is MNHEY and CDR2 is SVGAGI. Points on this clonotype: As yet, its antigen is unknown.

The sample was PBMCs, mostly from graft donor cells, taken 360 days after TCRalphabeta/CD19-depleted stem cell transplant. The TCR comes from a male patient aged 2-9 years who had a stem cell transplant for acute myeloid leukemia, so the T cells may come from the graft donor. V and J are TRBV6-5 and TRBJ1-2; tentatively, D is TRBD1 (5 bases). CDR3: CATTKPLGGGIGHGYTF. The CDR3 coding sequence is TGTGCCACTACGAAACCCCTTGGGGGGGGGATAGGTCATGGCTACACCTTC.